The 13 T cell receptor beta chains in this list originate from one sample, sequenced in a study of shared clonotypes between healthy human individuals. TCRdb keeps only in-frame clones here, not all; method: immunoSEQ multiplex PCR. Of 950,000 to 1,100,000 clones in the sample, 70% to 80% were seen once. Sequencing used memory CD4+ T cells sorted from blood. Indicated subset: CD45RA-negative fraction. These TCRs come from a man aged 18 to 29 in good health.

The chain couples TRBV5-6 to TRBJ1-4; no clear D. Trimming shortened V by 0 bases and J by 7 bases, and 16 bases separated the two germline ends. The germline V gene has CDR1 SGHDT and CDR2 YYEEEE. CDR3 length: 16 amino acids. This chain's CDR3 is CASSLGPHTAGEKLFF. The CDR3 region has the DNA TGTGCCAGCAGCTTGGGCCCCCATACCGCGGGTGAAAAACTGTTTTTT.

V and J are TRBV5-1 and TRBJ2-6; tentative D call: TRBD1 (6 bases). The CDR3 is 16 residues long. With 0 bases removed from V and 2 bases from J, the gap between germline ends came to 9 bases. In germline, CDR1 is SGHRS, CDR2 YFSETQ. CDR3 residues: CASSLAGATGANVLTF. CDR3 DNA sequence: TGCGCCAGCAGCTTGGCAGGGGCTACTGGGGCCAACGTCCTGACTTTC.

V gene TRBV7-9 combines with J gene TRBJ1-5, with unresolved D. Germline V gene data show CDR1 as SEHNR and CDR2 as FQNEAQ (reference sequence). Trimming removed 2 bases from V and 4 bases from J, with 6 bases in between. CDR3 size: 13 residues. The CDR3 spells CASSLISNQPQHF. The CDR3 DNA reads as TGTGCCAGCAGCTTAATATCAAATCAGCCCCAGCATTTT.

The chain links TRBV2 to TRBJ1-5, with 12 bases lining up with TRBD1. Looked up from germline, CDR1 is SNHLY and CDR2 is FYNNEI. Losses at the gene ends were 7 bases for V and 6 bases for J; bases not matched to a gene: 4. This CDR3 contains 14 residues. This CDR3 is CASNRDRGPQPQHF. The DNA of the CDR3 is TGTGCCAGCAACCGGGACAGGGGGCCTCAGCCCCAGCATTTT.

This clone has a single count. The CDR3 DNA reads TGTGCCAGCAGTTTGTGGGGACAGGGTGCAAATTCACCCCTCCACTTT. This encodes CASSLWGQGANSPLHF. This chain connects TRBV27 to TRBJ1-6, with 9 bases fitting TRBD1. Germline V CDR1 and CDR2: MNHEY, SMNVEV (reference sequence). V dropped 3 bases and J dropped 7; count of bases not matched to a gene: 7. This CDR3 is built from 16 residues.

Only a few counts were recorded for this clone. The CDR3 sequence: CASSRTVTDTQYF. The CDR3 coding sequence is TGTGCCAGTAGTAGGACGGTCACAGATACGCAGTATTTT. V is TRBV19 and J is TRBJ2-3; D gene unclear. Germline-derived CDR1 and CDR2 are LNHDA and SQIVND (reference sequence). V was trimmed by 4 bases and J by 2 bases, leaving 7 bases between them. The CDR3 consists of 13 residues.

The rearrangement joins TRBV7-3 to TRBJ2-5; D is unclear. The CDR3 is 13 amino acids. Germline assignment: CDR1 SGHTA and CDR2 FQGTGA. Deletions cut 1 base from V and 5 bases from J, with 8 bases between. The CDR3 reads CASSLRPWETQYF. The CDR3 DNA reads TGTGCCAGCAGCTTAAGGCCGTGGGAGACCCAGTACTTC.

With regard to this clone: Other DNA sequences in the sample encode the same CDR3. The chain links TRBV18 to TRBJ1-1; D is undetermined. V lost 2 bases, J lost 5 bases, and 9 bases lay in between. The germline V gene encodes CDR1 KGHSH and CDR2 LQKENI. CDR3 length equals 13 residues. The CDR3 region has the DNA TGTGCCAGCTCACCAAAGGGAGGAACTGAAGCTTTCTTT. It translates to CASSPKGGTEAFF.

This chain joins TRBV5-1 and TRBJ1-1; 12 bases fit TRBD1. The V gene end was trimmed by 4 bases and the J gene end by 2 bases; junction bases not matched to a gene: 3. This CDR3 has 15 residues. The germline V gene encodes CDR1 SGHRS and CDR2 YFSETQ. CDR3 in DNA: TGCGCCAGCAGCAAGGGGACAGGGGGCAACACTGAAGCTTTCTTT. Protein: CASSKGTGGNTEAFF.

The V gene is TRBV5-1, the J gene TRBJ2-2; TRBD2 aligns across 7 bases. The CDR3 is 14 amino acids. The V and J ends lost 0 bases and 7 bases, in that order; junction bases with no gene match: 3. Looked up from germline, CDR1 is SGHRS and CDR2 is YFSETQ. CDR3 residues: CASSLGLASGELFF. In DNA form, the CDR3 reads TGCGCCAGCAGCTTGGGACTAGCCAGCGGGGAGCTGTTTTTT. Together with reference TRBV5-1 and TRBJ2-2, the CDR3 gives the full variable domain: KAGVTQTPRYLIKTRGQQVTLSCSPISGHRSVSWYQQTPGQGLQFLFEYFSETQRNKGNFPGRFSGRQFSNSRSEMNVSTLELGDSALYLCASSLGLASGELFFGEGSRLTVL.

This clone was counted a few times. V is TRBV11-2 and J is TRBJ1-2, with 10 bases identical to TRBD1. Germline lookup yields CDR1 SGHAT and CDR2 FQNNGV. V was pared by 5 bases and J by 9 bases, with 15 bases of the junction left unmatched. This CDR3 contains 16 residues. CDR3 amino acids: CASSPRDRGRFVSYTF. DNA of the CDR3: TGTGCCAGCAGCCCCCGGGACAGGGGCCGTTTCGTGAGCTACACCTTC.

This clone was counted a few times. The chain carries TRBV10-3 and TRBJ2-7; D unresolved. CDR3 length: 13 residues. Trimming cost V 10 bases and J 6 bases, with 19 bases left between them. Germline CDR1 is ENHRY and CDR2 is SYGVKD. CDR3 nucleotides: TGTGCCACCCGCTTTACATTCGATTCCGAGCAGTACTTC. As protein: CATRFTFDSEQYF.

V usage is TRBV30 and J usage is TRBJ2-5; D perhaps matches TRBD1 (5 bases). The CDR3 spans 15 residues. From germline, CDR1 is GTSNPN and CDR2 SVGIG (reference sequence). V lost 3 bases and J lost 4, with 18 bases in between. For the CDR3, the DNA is TGTGCCTGGAGCCCCGGGCAGGGTAGTGGAGAGACCCAGTACTTC. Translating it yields CAWSPGQGSGETQYF.